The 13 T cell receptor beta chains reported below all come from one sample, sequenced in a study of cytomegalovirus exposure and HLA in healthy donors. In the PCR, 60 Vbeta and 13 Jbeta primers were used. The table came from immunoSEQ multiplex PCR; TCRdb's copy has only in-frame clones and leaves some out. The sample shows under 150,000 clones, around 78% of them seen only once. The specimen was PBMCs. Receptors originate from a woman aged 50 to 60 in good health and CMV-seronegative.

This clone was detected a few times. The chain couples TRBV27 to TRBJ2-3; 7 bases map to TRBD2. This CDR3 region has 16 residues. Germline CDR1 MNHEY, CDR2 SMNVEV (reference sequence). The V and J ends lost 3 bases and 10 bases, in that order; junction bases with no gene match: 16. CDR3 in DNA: TGTGCCAGCAGTTTTGTGGCGGGAGTAGAATGGAGGGCGCAGTATTTT. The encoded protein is CASSFVAGVEWRAQYF.

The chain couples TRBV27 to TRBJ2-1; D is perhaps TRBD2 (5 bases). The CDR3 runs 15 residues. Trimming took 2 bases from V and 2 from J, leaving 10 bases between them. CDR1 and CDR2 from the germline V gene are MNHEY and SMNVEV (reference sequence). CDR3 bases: TGTGCCAGCAGTTTAGCGGGTTTGACCTACAATGAGCAGTTCTTC. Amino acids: CASSLAGLTYNEQFF.

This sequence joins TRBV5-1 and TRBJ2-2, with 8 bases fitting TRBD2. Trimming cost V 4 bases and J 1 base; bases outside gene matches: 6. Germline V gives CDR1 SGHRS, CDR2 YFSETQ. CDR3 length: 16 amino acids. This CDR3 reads CASSLRTSRNTGELFF. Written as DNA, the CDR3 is TGCGCCAGCAGCCTCAGGACTAGCAGGAACACCGGGGAGCTGTTTTTT.

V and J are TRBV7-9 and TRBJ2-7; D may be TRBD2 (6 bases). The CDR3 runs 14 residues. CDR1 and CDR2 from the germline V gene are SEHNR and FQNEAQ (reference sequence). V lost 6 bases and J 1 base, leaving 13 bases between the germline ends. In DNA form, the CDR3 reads TGTGCCAGCAGTGGATCCCGGGGGTCCTACGAGCAGTACTTC. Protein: CASSGSRGSYEQYF.

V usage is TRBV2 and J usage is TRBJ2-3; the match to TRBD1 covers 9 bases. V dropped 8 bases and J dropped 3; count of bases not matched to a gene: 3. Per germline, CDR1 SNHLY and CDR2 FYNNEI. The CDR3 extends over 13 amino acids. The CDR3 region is CASGDRVTDTQYF. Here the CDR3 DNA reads TGTGCCAGCGGGGACAGGGTAACAGATACGCAGTATTTT.

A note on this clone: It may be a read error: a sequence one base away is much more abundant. The CDR3 bases are TGTGCCAGCAGCTTAGCAGGGGACTATGGCTACACCTTC. Protein: CASSLAGDYGYTF. The rearrangement links TRBV7-2 to TRBJ1-2, with D possibly being TRBD1 (5 bases). CDR1 SGHTA and CDR2 FQGNSA come from the germline V gene. The germline V and J ends were trimmed by 0 bases and 3 bases, with 5 bases remaining between them. The CDR3 is made up of 13 amino acids.

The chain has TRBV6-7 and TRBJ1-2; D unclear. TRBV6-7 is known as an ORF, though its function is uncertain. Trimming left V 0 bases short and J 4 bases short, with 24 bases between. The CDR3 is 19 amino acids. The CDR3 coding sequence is TGTGCCAGCAGTTACTCGACTAGGCAAGCCATCTATGGTCCCTATGGCTACACCTTC. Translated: CASSYSTRQAIYGPYGYTF.

The CDR3 loop reads CASSLDRGNEQFF. DNA of the CDR3: TGCGCCAGCAGTCTGGACAGGGGCAATGAGCAGTTCTTC. J is TRBJ2-1 and V is TRBV5-1; 9 positions match TRBD1. V was pared by 5 bases and J by 6 bases, with 3 bases of the junction left unmatched. CDR1 and CDR2 (germline): SGHRS, YFSETQ. The CDR3 sequence is 13 residues long.

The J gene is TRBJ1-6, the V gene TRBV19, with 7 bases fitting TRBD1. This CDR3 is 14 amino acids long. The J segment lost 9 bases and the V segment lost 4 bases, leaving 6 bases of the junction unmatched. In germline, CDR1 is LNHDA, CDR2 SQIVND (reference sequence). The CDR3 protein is CASSNRQGASPLHF. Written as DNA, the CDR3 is TGTGCCAGTAGTAACCGACAGGGCGCTTCACCCCTCCACTTT.

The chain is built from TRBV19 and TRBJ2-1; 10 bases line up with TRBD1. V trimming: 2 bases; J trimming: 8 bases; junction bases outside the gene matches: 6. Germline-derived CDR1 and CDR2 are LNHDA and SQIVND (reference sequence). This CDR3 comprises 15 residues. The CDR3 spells CASSISGTGVDEQFF. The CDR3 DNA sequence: TGTGCCAGTAGTATAAGCGGGACAGGGGTCGATGAGCAGTTCTTC.

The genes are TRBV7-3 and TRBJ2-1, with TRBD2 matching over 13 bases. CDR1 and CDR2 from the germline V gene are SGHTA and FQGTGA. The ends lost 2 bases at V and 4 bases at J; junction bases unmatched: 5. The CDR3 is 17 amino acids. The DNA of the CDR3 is TGTGCCAGCAGCTTATTACCGGGACTAGCGGGATACAATGAGCAGTTCTTC. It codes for CASSLLPGLAGYNEQFF.

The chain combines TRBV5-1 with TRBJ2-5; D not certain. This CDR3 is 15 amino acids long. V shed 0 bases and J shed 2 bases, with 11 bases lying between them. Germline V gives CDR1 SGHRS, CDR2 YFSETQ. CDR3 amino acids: CASSLALARQETQYF. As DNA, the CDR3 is TGCGCCAGCAGCTTGGCATTGGCCAGGCAAGAGACCCAGTACTTC.

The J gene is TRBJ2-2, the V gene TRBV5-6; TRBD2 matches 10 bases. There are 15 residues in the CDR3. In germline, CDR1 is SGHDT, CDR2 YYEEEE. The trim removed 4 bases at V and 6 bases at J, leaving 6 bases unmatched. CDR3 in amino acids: CASSVGTSEAGELFF. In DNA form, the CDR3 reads TGTGCCAGCAGCGTCGGGACTAGCGAGGCCGGGGAGCTGTTTTTT.